The clone carrying this T cell receptor (beta chain) was found many times. Its antigen is unidentified. Primed by a sample-barcoded 5' primer and a J-beta primer mix, a second PCR proceeded for roughly 6 to 12 cycles. Unique molecular identifiers of 12 random nucleotides labeled each cDNA. TCRdb itself ran the 5' RACE reads through MiXCR, one entry per CDR3 protein. The table lists around 1,500,000 distinct CDR3 sequences, over 25% of them singletons, with 7.7% in the top ten. The sample is drawn from a study of blood T cells in healthy people across ages. Findings and limits, study-wide: Per million T cells, TCR beta diversity dropped roughly linearly as age increased.

This CDR3 comprises 12 residues. Losses at the gene ends were 7 bases for V and 6 bases for J; bases not matched to a gene: 6. Every sample had a minimum of 6 million PBMCs isolated. The chain employs TRBV12-3 or TRBV12-4 and TRBJ2-7; 7 bases are a match to TRBD1. This receptor was taken from a woman younger than 45 in good health. Specimen: blood. Written as DNA, the CDR3 is TGTGCCAGCATCAACGCAGGGGGCGAGCAGTACTTC. Residues: CASINAGGEQYF.